The present T cell receptor beta chain was sequenced within a study of cytomegalovirus exposure and HLA in healthy donors (dated 2017 in TCRdb). Context from the whole study: An earlier analysis of about 530 of the donors reported under 300 Gb of sequence data and 117 million unique TCR beta sequences obtained from around 180 million T cells. An early release covering 550 to 700 HLA-typed donors comprised roughly 300 gigabases of sequencing data and around 80 million unique TCR sequences. Among the roughly 370 genotyped donors, around 81% belonged to the genetic ancestry cluster associated with self-reported Caucasian donors. The study aimed to test whether signatures of past pathogen exposure could be identified by cataloging public T cell receptors. The study profiled the T cell repertoires of about 720 subjects by immunosequencing and related them to cytomegalovirus serostatus. In addition to the first cohort of roughly 670 subjects, a separate validation cohort of 120 different subjects was used. To predict cytomegalovirus infection status, the study brought together high-throughput TCR immunosequencing, statistical association of individual TCRs with disease status, and machine learning. To study patterns of TCR occurrence, a later analysis re-analyzed previously published TCR beta repertoires from just over 650 donors and added high-resolution HLA genotyping. The later analysis used no new phenotypic data to find candidate immune exposures, relying instead on TCR beta sequences and their occurrence across donors. To decide whether each TCR beta V gene segment behaved as functional or pseudogenic, an earlier analysis of some 600 of the donors relied on high-throughput TCR beta sequencing. Alongside the repertoire data, information on donor age, sex, ethnicity and CMV serostatus was compiled. In a later genetic analysis, genome-wide SNP genotypes for about three fifths of the 666 donors were used, and that subset was treated as a discovery cohort. All discovery cohort repertoires had been generated on a single sequencing platform. HLA typing included class I and class II loci at four-digit resolution. Typing coverage differed by locus: A, B, C, DRB1 and DQB1 were typed in roughly 620-640 donors, DQA1 in about 550, DPA1 in approximately 610, and DPB1 in roughly 470. Four to six DR-DQ haplotypes were handled as single units for association and clustering, since linkage in the cohort was strong. On average, around 230,000 unique TCR beta nucleotide sequences were sequenced per donor among a few hundred genotyped donors of the cohort, with about 17% of those sequences being non-productive. Overall study results and their limits: CMV serostatus was the only immune exposure information available for the cohort. Some IMGT-functional V segments, including TRBV6-2 and TRBV6-3, could not be distinguished by the 87-base-pair reads and were therefore excluded. Broadly in line with IMGT annotations, most TCR beta V segments showed up in productive rearrangements about 87% or about 30% of the time in an earlier analysis of 450 to 750 of the donors. Sequencing depth was assumed to be roughly uniform across donors in the presence/absence analyses, though that assumption may not hold. The classifier was reported to diagnose cytomegalovirus status with high specificity and sensitivity in both the original and validation cohorts. A group of highly shared sequence variants was considered likely to be a technical artifact of the sequencing pipeline. In a later genetic analysis, fewer N-insertions in productive TCRs were reported among donors in an Asian-associated ancestry cluster than the roughly 640-donor mean. A later analysis found that most CMV-associated TCR beta chains appeared HLA-restricted, with HLA associations seemingly driven largely by CMV exposure. Because counts were too low, 15 to 20 rarely observed V segments, including chromosome 9 orphons, were excluded from the earlier analysis of several hundred of the donors. In vitro tests confirmed that a few of the cytomegalovirus-associated TCR beta chains recognize cytomegalovirus antigens. Because some donors lacked HLA typing at each locus, the association tests relied only on the typed subset. The cohort was sequenced for TCR beta chains only, and without alpha or paired-chain data the features that could be detected were limited. In a later analysis, several top co-occurrence clusters were reported to appear linked to parvovirus B19, influenza, CMV and Epstein-Barr virus. Most TCR sequences were seen in very few donors, while some public TCRs were found in many individuals. The study listed 150 to 200 TCR beta chains as associated with cytomegalovirus. A further reported finding was that TCR beta sequences accurately predicted the HLA-A and HLA-B alleles for most subjects in the first cohort. Linkage disequilibrium might explain the correlated functional status among segregating V segments, but an unknown experimental factor could not be ruled out. According to the authors, the approach could potentially be generalized to other disease states and immunological phenotypes. When HLA alleles, especially DR and DQ, strongly co-occurred, TCR associations were difficult to assign to individual alleles. A later analysis found that HLA-associated TCR beta chains were more clonally expanded and had lower generation probabilities than equally common non-associated chains. A later analysis associated 15,000 or so TCR beta sequences with specific HLA alleles at a false discovery rate of 0.05. A later analysis found that TCR association rates varied across HLA loci, with DRB1 alleles showing the most associated TCRs and HLA-C alleles the fewest. An association between a missense DCLRE1C variant and V-gene and J-gene trimming of TCR beta chains was found in a later genetic analysis and replicated in an independent cohort.

The library was prepared using the immunoSEQ multiplex PCR assay. For the multiplex PCR, a mixture combining 60 forward primers for TCR Vbeta segments and 13 reverse primers for TCR Jbeta segments was used. The CDR3 region of rearranged TCR beta genes was amplified from genomic DNA with a multiplex PCR assay. Amplified TCR beta libraries were sequenced as 87-base-pair reads on the Illumina HiSeq System. The paper's data handling went like this. A later analysis counted approximately 74 million unique TCR beta chains across the 650 to 800 repertoires, and some 11 million of these chains were shared by at least two donors. Raw reads were error-corrected and collapsed into unique sequences by a nearest-neighbor algorithm in which closely related sequences were merged to remove PCR and sequencing errors. To assign V, D and J gene segments, CDR3 sequences were aligned to IMGT reference sequences. For a sequence to be retained, a match of at least six nucleotides to both a V gene segment and a J gene segment was required. A rearrangement was called productive if the CDR3 had no stop codons and remained in frame with V and J, and every other rearrangement was called non-productive. CDR3 was defined according to IMGT convention as the region running from the second conserved V-encoded cysteine to the conserved J-encoded phenylalanine. In an earlier analysis of 587 of the donors, sequences lacking an unambiguous match to a single V gene segment were excluded. An earlier analysis of 587 of the donors classified V segments as functional when productive rearrangements were above 56.7% and as segregating when the standard deviation between donors was above 5%. A statistical classification framework was built for diagnosing cytomegalovirus status from the catalog of TCR beta chain sequences. V and J gene assignment, in a later analysis, came from comparing TCR nucleotide sequences with IMGT/GENE-DB human TR gene sequences. A later analysis assigned CDR3 sequences and most-parsimonious VDJ recombination scenarios with the TCRdist pipeline. In a later analysis, each TCR beta chain was defined by its CDR3 amino acid sequence together with its V-gene family, and reads lacking a unique V-gene family were excluded. In a later analysis, around 650 highly shared, low-generation-probability nucleotide sequences were removed to address suspected cross-contamination and a sequencing artifact. A later analysis calculated a clonal expansion index for each public chain from normalized within-repertoire ranks of inferred template counts. In a later analysis, generation probabilities were computed using a VDJ recombination model fitted to out-of-frame rearrangements, and the results were checked against IGoR. A later analysis scored TCR-TCR, TCR-HLA and TCR-CMV co-occurrence with hypergeometric tests, applying a repertoire-size bias correction to TCR pairs. A later analysis estimated false discovery rates by permuting HLA or CMV assignments 20 times. In a later analysis, co-occurring TCRs were grouped with DBSCAN, and TCRdist sequence similarity was added when clustering was performed within HLA-allele-positive subsets. Co-occurrence clustering excluded repertoires with fewer than 30,000 or more than 120,000 public chains, plus five with anomalous nucleotide sharing. In its TCRdb copy, this immuneACCESS table keeps in-frame sequences only and misses some clones. Where compared with another copy, unresolved V genes explain less than half of these, and the others have no known cause. That table supplies the V and J calls and clone size; D and trimming were determined from the DNA. For this sample there are about 110,000 clones; under 85% appear just once. The ten largest clones take up around 5% of the sample.

As concerns this clone: The target of this receptor is not known. No qualities accompany the bases; no much larger clone lies one base away.

There are 17 amino acids in the CDR3, from cysteine to phenylalanine inclusive. The retained sequence is limited to the CDR3, 51 bases, with the frame set at the first base. The CDR1 and CDR2 encoded by the germline V gene (reference sequence) are SGHNT and YYREEE. Compared with germline, V lacks 8 bases and J lacks 0 bases; bases without a gene match: 17. The cohort was made up of roughly 670 healthy bone marrow donors. At the time of sampling, all cohort members were nominally healthy, though unrecorded immune exposures were likely present. The donor was CMV seropositive and belonged to the group of 250 to 300 seropositive cohort members. A peripheral blood sample was collected from each donor, and TCR beta sequencing was performed on peripheral blood mononuclear cells. Genomic DNA extraction from the blood cell samples was performed with the Qiagen DNeasy Blood Extraction Kit.

The receptor's source is a young man in good health and CMV-seropositive. The sample taken for sequencing was PBMCs. The chain is encoded by TRBV5-4 joined to TRBJ2-7; 7 bases in between match TRBD1. The nucleotide sequence reads TGTGCCAGAAGCCACCTTCCGTCCGGACAGGTCTCCTACGAGCAGTACTTC. This yields the protein CARSHLPSGQVSYEQYF.